This is a list of T cell receptor beta chains from one sample in a study of T cell changes during pregnancy in multiple sclerosis. TCRdb's copy holds only in-frame clones and misses some; the assay was immunoSEQ multiplex PCR. The sample records more than 70,000 clones, roughly 92% being singletons. The starting material was peripheral blood, obtained before pregnancy. These receptors all come from a female donor with multiple sclerosis, enrolled in a pregnancy study. The conserved cysteine and the conserved F or W are not part of the CDR3 here. Expanded clones get a size class; other rows say once, few or many, or leave the size out.

v_call	clone_size	j_call	cdr3_aa
TRBV11-2	.	TRBJ1-1	ASSLTREAF
TRBV19	.	TRBJ1-3	ASSVDTFSGNTIY
TRBV5-4	.	TRBJ1-3	ASSFGSGPGNTIY
TRBV5-1	.	TRBJ1-1	ASSNSQGAPTEAF
TRBV6-5	.	TRBJ1-2	ASSYSAGRHGYT
TRBV7-7	.	TRBJ2-1	ASSLGAGRNNEQF
TRBV6-5	.	TRBJ2-1	ASSSQGQPLYNEQF
TRBV5-1	.	TRBJ2-3	ASSLVWLADTQY
TRBV19	once	TRBJ2-3	ASSRYPSTDTQY
TRBV19	.	TRBJ2-3	ASSRGTSGPGGTTDTQY
TRBV7-3	.	TRBJ2-1	ASSLIGGSSYNEQF
TRBV5-1	.	TRBJ2-2	ASSFGGLTGELF
TRBV7-9	.	TRBJ2-1	ASSLFLTRDSYNEQF
TRBV4-3	.	TRBJ1-1	ASSQEDRGGKAF
TRBV5-1	.	TRBJ2-5	ASSFTQMETQY
TRBV2	.	TRBJ2-4	ASSEVPQAGNIQY
TRBV7-3	.	TRBJ2-3	ASSPTGASTDTQY
TRBV4-1	.	TRBJ2-7	ASSQGGTHEQY
TRBV9	.	TRBJ1-3	ASSLQGQPGQSGNTIY
TRBV5-8	.	TRBJ2-7	ASSYLLRLAGGDQY
TRBV4-1	.	TRBJ1-4	ASSQVPRDSFTTNEKLF
TRBV11-2	.	TRBJ2-7	ASSPSGVSYEQY
TRBV27	.	TRBJ1-1	ASSFGGHTEAF
TRBV19	.	TRBJ1-5	ASSIRPGAQPQH
TRBV7-9	.	TRBJ2-5	ASSANQGQETQY
TRBV9	.	TRBJ1-2	ASNRQDNYGYT
TRBV6-5	.	TRBJ2-1	ASSYQGLYNEQF
TRBV10-2	.	TRBJ2-7	ASSGPGLAGRRSYEQY
TRBV6-1	.	TRBJ2-1	ASSEIANEQF
TRBV18	.	TRBJ2-7	ASSPRAGLDDEQY
TRBV18	.	TRBJ2-2	ASSPPGLAGVRNTGELF
TRBV9	.	TRBJ1-1	ASSVGPGAEAF
TRBV5-4	.	TRBJ2-3	ASSPRGLATDTQY
TRBV7-9	.	TRBJ2-7	ASSHRDSAYEQY
TRBV6-5	.	TRBJ1-1	ASSYSGGNTEAF
TRBV4-3	.	TRBJ2-7	ASSQDQAGTSYEQY
TRBV4-3	.	TRBJ1-1	ASSQEETGRSPNTEAF
TRBV2	few	TRBJ1-5	ASREQGAGLNQPQH
TRBV29-1	once	TRBJ1-1	SVEDSRGKTEAF
TRBV4-3	.	TRBJ2-1	ASSQDVLAGGGEQF
TRBV4-2	.	TRBJ1-1	ASSQDVASGGTEAF